Below, 20 T cell receptor beta chains from the same sample are listed, as sequenced in a study of blood T cell repertoires in COVID-19. The protocol was immunoSEQ multiplex PCR, while the TCRdb copy is restricted to in-frame clones and leaves out a portion. The data hold approximately 14,000 clones, with about 86% observed a single time. Sequences were obtained from peripheral blood. The origin of the receptors is a human donor in a cohort sampled during active COVID-19.

CDR3 coding DNA: TGTGCCACCCGTTTCGTTGCGGGCTACAATGAGCAGTTCTTC. This codes for CATRFVAGYNEQFF. The chain carries TRBV6-5 and TRBJ2-1; TRBD2 might be the D (5 bases). The germline gives CDR1 MNHEY, CDR2 SVGAGI. The V and J ends lost 10 bases and 3 bases respectively, with 16 bases between them. This CDR3 region has 14 residues.

The J gene is TRBJ2-5, the V gene TRBV5-5; D is uncertain. This CDR3 region has 18 residues. Trimming took 2 bases from V and 4 from J, leaving 24 bases between them. Per germline, CDR1 SGHKS and CDR2 YYEKEE (reference sequence). Here the CDR3 DNA reads TGTGCCAGCAGCTTCGTAGCTTTCGGTGAGACGTTGAGAGAGACCCAGTACTTC. Translation gives CASSFVAFGETLRETQYF.

V gene TRBV6-5 combines with J gene TRBJ2-2, with a possible D match to TRBD2 (6 bases). This CDR3 comprises 14 residues. The V gene lost 7 bases and the J gene lost 3 bases, with 12 bases spanning the gap. Germline V CDR1 and CDR2: MNHEY, SVGAGI. In nucleotides, the CDR3 is TGTGCCAGCACCGGGGCTAGCGACACCGGGGAGCTGTTTTTT. Translated, it gives CASTGASDTGELFF.

V is TRBV4-2 and J is TRBJ2-7, with a weak D call TRBD2 (7 bases). Deletions cut 0 bases from V and 4 bases from J, with 13 bases between. In germline, CDR1 is LGHNA, CDR2 YNFKEQ. The CDR3 has 15 residues. The DNA of the CDR3 is TGTGCCAGCAGCCAAGACCCGAGGGGGGGGTACGAGCAGTACTTC. Its protein is CASSQDPRGGYEQYF.

This chain links TRBV25-1 with TRBJ1-1; D is unresolved. The germline V and J ends were trimmed by 7 bases and 5 bases, with 8 bases remaining between them. The CDR3 sequence is 11 residues long. Germline V CDR1 and CDR2: MGHDK, SYGVNS. In nucleotides, the CDR3 is TGTGCCAGCACGGCGGGGACTGAAGCTTTCTTT. It specifies CASTAGTEAFF. Filled out from reference TRBV25-1 and TRBJ1-1, the complete variable domain reads EADIYQTPRYLVIGTGKKITLECSQTMGHDKMYWYQQDPGMELHLIHYSYGVNSTEKGDLSSESTVSRIRTEHFPLTLESARPSHTSQYLCASTAGTEAFFGQGTRLTVV.

V gene TRBV13 combines with J gene TRBJ1-2, with D unclear. V lost 5 bases to trimming and J lost 5 bases, with 12 bases between them. Looked up from germline, CDR1 is PRHDT and CDR2 is FYEKMQ (reference sequence). There are 13 residues in the CDR3. CDR3 coding DNA: TGTGCCAGCAGCCGAGGGTGGCAGTATGGCTACACCTTC. Amino acid sequence: CASSRGWQYGYTF.

The genes are TRBV7-6 and TRBJ2-7; the match to TRBD1 covers 7 bases. The ends lost 0 bases at V and 0 bases at J; junction bases unmatched: 5. The CDR3 covers 16 residues. Looked up from germline, CDR1 is SGHVS and CDR2 is FNYEAQ. The CDR3 sequence is CASSLASRTGSYEQYF. Here the CDR3 DNA reads TGTGCCAGCAGCTTAGCCTCCAGGACAGGCTCCTACGAGCAGTACTTC.

The rearrangement joins TRBV3-1 (or the pseudogene TRBV3-2) to TRBJ2-2, with 10 bases aligning to TRBD2. With V trimmed by 1 base and J by 5 bases, 4 bases remained unmatched. This CDR3 spans 16 amino acids. The germline gives CDR1 LGHDT, CDR2 YNNKEL (reference sequence). CDR3 residues: CASSQGGLAWTGELFF. In DNA form, the CDR3 reads TGTGCCAGCAGCCAAGGGGGACTAGCGTGGACCGGGGAGCTGTTTTTT.

V usage is TRBV7-9 and J usage is TRBJ2-7; tentatively, D is TRBD1 (5 bases). The CDR3 has 13 residues. Germline loops: CDR1 SEHNR, CDR2 FQNEAQ (reference sequence). V shed 5 bases and J shed 0 bases, with 8 bases lying between them. The CDR3 loop is CASSPDISYEQYF. In nucleotides, the CDR3 is TGTGCCAGCAGCCCGGACATCTCCTACGAGCAGTACTTC. Combining the CDR3 with reference TRBV7-9 and TRBJ2-7 gives the whole variable domain DTGVSQNPRHKITKRGQNVTFRCDPISEHNRLYWYRQTLGQGPEFLTYFQNEAQLEKSRLLSDRFSAERPKGSFSTLEIQRTEQGDSAMYLCASSPDISYEQYFGPGTRLTVT.

This rearrangement joins TRBV7-9 to TRBJ2-1; 7 bases align to TRBD2. Germline-derived CDR1 and CDR2 are SEHNR and FQNEAQ (reference sequence). Trimming removed 4 bases from V and 9 bases from J; junction bases left unmatched: 15. The CDR3 totals 16 residues. The CDR3 sequence: CASSWGVWTSDAEQFF. DNA of the CDR3: TGTGCCAGCAGCTGGGGGGTTTGGACTAGTGATGCTGAGCAGTTCTTC.

CDR3 nucleotides: TGTGCCAGCAGCTTACAGGAAGGGGACTATGGCTACACCTTC. It specifies CASSLQEGDYGYTF. This chain links TRBV7-3 with TRBJ1-2; D may be TRBD1 (5 bases). Germline V gene data show CDR1 as SGHTA and CDR2 as FQGTGA. Trimming took 2 bases from V and 3 from J, leaving 10 bases between them. There are 14 residues in the CDR3.

The gene calls are TRBV14 and TRBJ2-5; TRBD1 matches at 7 bases. This CDR3 contains 15 residues. Unmatched junction bases numbered 6, after V lost 2 bases and J lost 3 bases. The germline CDR1 and CDR2 sequences are SGHDN and FVKESK. The CDR3 DNA reads TGTGCCAGCAGCCAAACCGGGACAGCTAAAGAGACCCAGTACTTC. The encoded protein is CASSQTGTAKETQYF.

In its sample, this clone was seen once. V usage is TRBV5-6 and J usage is TRBJ2-3; D is possibly TRBD2 (6 bases). V was clipped by 2 bases and J by 1 base, with 11 bases between them. Germline loops: CDR1 SGHDT, CDR2 YYEEEE. The CDR3 sequence is 15 residues long. DNA of the CDR3: TGTGCCAGCAGCTTCATCTGGGGGGGCACAGATACGCAGTATTTT. Its translation: CASSFIWGGTDTQYF.

The rearrangement links TRBV9 to TRBJ2-1; TRBD1 matches at 7 bases. The CDR3 is made up of 16 amino acids. The germline V gene encodes CDR1 SGDLS and CDR2 YYNGEE. After removal of 2 bases from V and 6 bases from J, the junction contained 11 bases not matched to a gene. The CDR3 coding sequence is TGTGCCAGCAGCGTCCCAGGGGGAGCCCGAATCAATGAGCAGTTCTTC. Protein sequence: CASSVPGGARINEQFF.

The genes are TRBV7-3 and TRBJ1-1; no reliable D call. Germline assignment: CDR1 SGHTA and CDR2 FQGTGA. This CDR3 contains 14 residues. V was shortened by 2 bases and J by 3 bases, with 10 bases between the two germline ends. The CDR3 reads CASSLSVGDTEAFF. The CDR3, as DNA: TGTGCCAGCAGCTTATCTGTGGGAGACACTGAAGCTTTCTTT.

The chain combines TRBV7-9 with TRBJ2-7; D unresolved. V was cut by 4 bases and J by 6 bases, with 7 bases left in between. This CDR3 comprises 11 residues. Germline assignment: CDR1 SEHNR and CDR2 FQNEAQ (reference sequence). The DNA of the CDR3 is TGTGCCAGCAGCTCTTCGTCCGAGCAGTACTTC. It codes for CASSSSSEQYF.

This clone has only a few counts. At one end the junction does not follow the germline gene, possibly because of a read error. This chain connects TRBV5-1 to TRBJ2-1; 12 nucleotides match TRBD1. In germline, CDR1 is SGHRS, CDR2 YFSETQ. This CDR3 spans 15 amino acids. In DNA, the CDR3 is TGCGCCAGCAGCTCGGGGACAGGGGGCTACATTGAGCAGTTCTTC. It yields the protein CASSSGTGGYIEQFF.

This clone came up once. The chain is built from TRBV27 and TRBJ2-7; 8 bases align to TRBD1. V lost 5 bases and J lost 6; bases outside the gene matches: 3. CDR1 and CDR2 from the germline V gene are MNHEY and SMNVEV (reference sequence). CDR3 length: 12 residues. The CDR3 protein is CASSPGGVEQYF. Here the CDR3 DNA reads TGTGCCAGCAGTCCAGGGGGCGTCGAGCAGTACTTC.

The chain recombines TRBV7-2 with TRBJ2-7, with a possible D match to TRBD1 (5 bases). The CDR3 runs to 16 residues. Germline V CDR1 and CDR2: SGHTA, FQGNSA. V was clipped by 5 bases and J by 2 bases, with 19 bases between them. The DNA for the CDR3 is TGTGCCAGCAGCCCGCAAAAGGGGTGGAAGGCCTACGAGCAGTACTTC. As protein: CASSPQKGWKAYEQYF.

This chain joins TRBV3-1 (or the pseudogene TRBV3-2) and TRBJ2-1; 12 bases match TRBD2. Germline values: CDR1 LGHDT, CDR2 YNNKEL (reference sequence). Trimming cost V 4 bases and J 7 bases; bases outside gene matches: 8. The CDR3 runs 16 residues. The CDR3 DNA reads as TGTGCCAGCAGCCTCCTAGCGGGGGGGCGGGAAAATGAGCAGTTCTTC. Translation gives CASSLLAGGRENEQFF.